These T cell receptor beta chains were read from a single sample in a study of T cell responses to AZD1222 COVID-19 vaccine. The assay was immunoSEQ multiplex PCR, and TCRdb's table has in-frame clones only and misses some. The table lists approximately 110,000 clones, about 85% of them singletons. The sequencing used peripheral blood, collected on day 0 of AZD1222 vaccination. The receptors were gathered from an adult in good health. The CDR3 runs from the conserved cysteine through the conserved F or W. The order of the fields is D gene, J gene, V gene, clone size, CDR3 protein, CDR3 DNA. The D gene is left open where the match is weak. For some rows the clone size is stated as once, few or many, or as a class when expanded; others skip it.

D: .; J: TRBJ1-5; V: TRBV4-2; size: .; CDR3: CASSRMEGGEQPQHF; DNA: TGTGCCAGCAGCCGCATGGAGGGAGGGGAACAGCCCCAGCATTTT
D: TRBD1; J: TRBJ1-5; V: TRBV11-2; size: .; CDR3: CASSRGGGNQPQHF; DNA: TGTGCCAGCAGTCGAGGGGGCGGCAATCAGCCCCAGCATTTT
D: .; J: TRBJ2-1; V: TRBV11-1; size: few; CDR3: CASSSRTGHNEQFF; DNA: TGTGCCAGCAGCTCAAGGACCGGCCACAATGAGCAGTTCTTC
D: TRBD1; J: TRBJ2-7; V: TRBV7-2; size: .; CDR3: CASSLKAGGSYEQYF; DNA: TGTGCCAGCAGCTTAAAGGCAGGGGGTTCCTACGAGCAGTACTTC
D: .; J: TRBJ2-5; V: TRBV3-1/TRBV3-2; size: .; CDR3: CASSRTNEVETQYF; DNA: TGTGCCAGCAGCCGTACCAATGAGGTTGAGACCCAGTACTTC
D: .; J: TRBJ2-3; V: TRBV9; size: .; CDR3: CASSDTGGGTDTQYF; DNA: TGTGCCAGCAGCGATACAGGGGGGGGCACAGATACGCAGTATTTT
D: .; J: TRBJ2-2; V: TRBV6-5; size: .; CDR3: CASSYSPGELFF; DNA: TGTGCCAGCAGTTACTCGCCCGGGGAGCTGTTTTTT
D: .; J: TRBJ2-6; V: TRBV5-4; size: few; CDR3: CASSYSTASGANVLTF; DNA: TGTGCCAGCAGCTACTCAACTGCTTCTGGGGCCAACGTCCTGACTTTC
D: TRBD1; J: TRBJ2-1; V: TRBV9; size: .; CDR3: CASSVGTAYNEQFF; DNA: TGTGCCAGCAGCGTCGGGACAGCGTACAATGAGCAGTTCTTC
D: TRBD1; J: TRBJ1-6; V: TRBV3-1/TRBV3-2; size: .; CDR3: CASSPRGENNSPLHF; DNA: TGTGCCAGCAGCCCCAGGGGGGAGAATAATTCACCCCTCCACTTT
D: .; J: TRBJ2-7; V: TRBV5-6; size: few; CDR3: CASTHVRGRNEQYF; DNA: TGTGCCAGCACCCATGTGCGGGGGCGAAACGAGCAGTACTTC
D: TRBD2; J: TRBJ2-7; V: TRBV4-3; size: .; CDR3: CASSLHPGGEQYF; DNA: TGCGCCAGCAGCCTCCACCCCGGGGGGGAGCAGTACTTC
D: .; J: TRBJ1-1; V: TRBV12-3/TRBV12-4; size: .; CDR3: CASSSPGNREAFF; DNA: TGTGCCAGCAGTTCCCCCGGGAACCGTGAAGCTTTCTTT
D: TRBD1; J: TRBJ1-1; V: TRBV19; size: .; CDR3: CASSMTGGSLGTEAFF; DNA: TGTGCCAGTAGTATGACAGGGGGCTCTTTAGGCACTGAAGCTTTCTTT
D: .; J: TRBJ2-1; V: TRBV6-5; size: .; CDR3: CASSYVGSHNEQFF; DNA: TGTGCCAGCAGTTACGTGGGTAGCCACAATGAGCAGTTCTTC
D: .; J: TRBJ1-1; V: TRBV9; size: .; CDR3: CASSAAGGGNTEAFF; DNA: TGTGCCAGCAGCGCCGCTGGGGGAGGGAACACTGAAGCTTTCTTT
D: TRBD1; J: TRBJ2-7; V: TRBV30; size: .; CDR3: CAWRTGITGGEQYF; DNA: TGTGCCTGGAGGACTGGGATTACAGGGGGCGAGCAGTACTTC
D: .; J: TRBJ1-6; V: TRBV19; size: .; CDR3: CASKTRENSPLHF; DNA: TGTGCCAGCAAGACCCGGGAGAATTCACCCCTCCACTTT
D: .; J: TRBJ2-4; V: TRBV7-3; size: many; CDR3: CASSLRVIAKNIQYF; DNA: TGTGCCAGCAGCCTACGGGTAATAGCCAAAAACATTCAGTACTTC
D: .; J: TRBJ1-5; V: TRBV15; size: .; CDR3: CATRFGMDRSNQPQHF; DNA: TGTGCCACCAGATTCGGTATGGATAGGAGCAATCAGCCCCAGCATTTT
D: .; J: TRBJ2-2; V: TRBV4-3; size: once; CDR3: CASSHTRVTGELFF; DNA: TGCGCCAGCAGCCATACGAGGGTGACCGGGGAGCTGTTTTTT
D: .; J: TRBJ1-1; V: TRBV19; size: few; CDR3: CASSIDSNLRRDEAFF; DNA: TGTGCCAGTAGTATAGATAGTAACCTCCGACGGGATGAAGCTTTCTTT
D: .; J: TRBJ1-4; V: TRBV6-6; size: .; CDR3: CASRPPTNEKLFF; DNA: TGTGCCAGCAGGCCTCCAACTAATGAAAAACTGTTTTTT
D: .; J: TRBJ1-1; V: TRBV5-1; size: .; CDR3: CASSLVRAETEAFF; DNA: TGCGCCAGCAGCTTGGTGAGGGCAGAGACTGAAGCTTTCTTT
D: .; J: TRBJ1-6; V: TRBV19; size: .; CDR3: CASSMYGNNSPLHF; DNA: TGTGCCAGTAGTATGTACGGTAATAATTCACCCCTCCACTTT
D: .; J: TRBJ2-1; V: TRBV15; size: .; CDR3: CATSRDFGGKHNEQFF; DNA: TGTGCCACCAGCAGAGATTTCGGAGGGAAGCACAATGAGCAGTTCTTC
D: TRBD2; J: TRBJ2-3; V: TRBV4-2; size: .; CDR3: CASSQVGSGGAADTQYF; DNA: TGTGCCAGCAGCCAAGTGGGTAGCGGGGGGGCCGCAGATACGCAGTATTTT
D: .; J: TRBJ2-1; V: TRBV14; size: few; CDR3: CASSSWNEQFF; DNA: TGTGCCAGCAGCTCTTGGAATGAGCAGTTCTTC
D: .; J: TRBJ2-7; V: TRBV5-4; size: .; CDR3: CASSLVDRPYEQYF; DNA: TGTGCCAGCAGCTTGGTGGACAGACCCTACGAGCAGTACTTC
D: TRBD1; J: TRBJ1-4; V: TRBV19; size: .; CDR3: CASSPWTGSTNEKLFF; DNA: TGTGCCAGTAGTCCATGGACAGGGAGCACTAATGAAAAACTGTTTTTT
D: TRBD1; J: TRBJ1-5; V: TRBV27; size: .; CDR3: CASRPTGFHQPQHF; DNA: TGTGCCAGCAGGCCGACAGGGTTCCATCAGCCCCAGCATTTT
D: TRBD1; J: TRBJ1-1; V: TRBV11-2; size: .; CDR3: CASSFTRGPGTEAFF; DNA: TGTGCCAGCAGCTTTACCAGGGGGCCGGGGACTGAAGCTTTCTTT
D: .; J: TRBJ2-7; V: TRBV11-1; size: .; CDR3: CASSLATLAYEQYF; DNA: TGTGCCAGCAGCTTAGCCACCCTAGCGTACGAGCAGTACTTC
D: TRBD2; J: TRBJ2-1; V: TRBV5-1; size: .; CDR3: CASSLLAGGHEQFF; DNA: TGCGCCAGCAGCTTGCTAGCGGGGGGGCATGAGCAGTTCTTC
D: .; J: TRBJ1-2; V: TRBV12-3/TRBV12-4; size: .; CDR3: CASSLGDGYTF; DNA: TGTGCCAGCAGTTTAGGTGATGGCTACACCTTC
D: .; J: TRBJ2-5; V: TRBV18; size: .; CDR3: CASSLSQETQYF; DNA: TGTGCCAGCTCACTCTCGCAAGAGACCCAGTACTTC
D: .; J: TRBJ1-1; V: TRBV30; size: .; CDR3: CAWKGQGGKNTEAFF; DNA: TGTGCCTGGAAAGGTCAGGGTGGTAAGAACACTGAAGCTTTCTTT
D: .; J: TRBJ2-2; V: TRBV24-1; size: .; CDR3: CATSEVGEAGELFF; DNA: TGTGCCACCAGTGAGGTGGGGGAGGCCGGGGAGCTGTTTTTT
D: .; J: TRBJ2-5; V: TRBV24-1; size: .; CDR3: CATSDLAWGQETQYF; DNA: TGTGCCACCAGTGATTTGGCATGGGGGCAAGAGACCCAGTACTTC
D: .; J: TRBJ1-3; V: TRBV29-1; size: few; CDR3: CSVGVGGPGTIYF; DNA: TGCAGCGTTGGGGTTGGGGGCCCGGGCACCATATATTTT
D: TRBD2; J: TRBJ2-1; V: TRBV28; size: .; CDR3: CASRPSGGARGEQFF; DNA: TGTGCCAGCAGGCCTAGCGGGGGGGCCCGTGGGGAGCAGTTCTTC
D: .; J: TRBJ1-6; V: TRBV6-5; size: .; CDR3: CASTVGGIDSPLHF; DNA: TGTGCCAGCACGGTCGGGGGTATCGATTCACCCCTCCACTTT
D: TRBD1; J: TRBJ2-5; V: TRBV3-1/TRBV3-2; size: .; CDR3: CASSQDRGTGGETQYF; DNA: TGTGCCAGCAGCCAAGATAGGGGAACAGGGGGAGAGACCCAGTACTTC
D: .; J: TRBJ2-3; V: TRBV19; size: .; CDR3: CASSPLPRGDADTQYF; DNA: TGTGCCAGTAGCCCCCTTCCGCGGGGAGACGCAGATACGCAGTATTTT
D: TRBD1; J: TRBJ1-3; V: TRBV6-1; size: .; CDR3: CASSGQGSGNTIYF; DNA: TGTGCCAGCAGTGGACAGGGCTCTGGAAACACCATATATTTT
D: TRBD1; J: TRBJ1-3; V: TRBV13; size: .; CDR3: CASSTYRGSSGNTIYF; DNA: TGTGCCAGCAGCACGTACAGGGGAAGCTCTGGAAACACCATATATTTT
D: .; J: TRBJ1-6; V: TRBV6-5; size: .; CDR3: CASRHQNSPLHF; DNA: TGTGCCAGCAGGCACCAGAACTCACCCCTCCACTTT
D: TRBD1; J: TRBJ1-1; V: TRBV6-5; size: .; CDR3: CASRRQGEGTEAFF; DNA: TGTGCCAGCAGGCGACAGGGAGAAGGCACTGAAGCTTTCTTT
D: .; J: TRBJ1-6; V: TRBV7-2; size: .; CDR3: CASSHGRGGQSPLHF; DNA: TGTGCCAGCAGTCATGGAAGGGGGGGCCAGTCACCCCTCCACTTT
D: .; J: TRBJ1-1; V: TRBV6-5; size: .; CDR3: CASSIDLLMDTEAFF; DNA: TGTGCCAGCAGTATAGATTTGCTTATGGACACTGAAGCTTTCTTT